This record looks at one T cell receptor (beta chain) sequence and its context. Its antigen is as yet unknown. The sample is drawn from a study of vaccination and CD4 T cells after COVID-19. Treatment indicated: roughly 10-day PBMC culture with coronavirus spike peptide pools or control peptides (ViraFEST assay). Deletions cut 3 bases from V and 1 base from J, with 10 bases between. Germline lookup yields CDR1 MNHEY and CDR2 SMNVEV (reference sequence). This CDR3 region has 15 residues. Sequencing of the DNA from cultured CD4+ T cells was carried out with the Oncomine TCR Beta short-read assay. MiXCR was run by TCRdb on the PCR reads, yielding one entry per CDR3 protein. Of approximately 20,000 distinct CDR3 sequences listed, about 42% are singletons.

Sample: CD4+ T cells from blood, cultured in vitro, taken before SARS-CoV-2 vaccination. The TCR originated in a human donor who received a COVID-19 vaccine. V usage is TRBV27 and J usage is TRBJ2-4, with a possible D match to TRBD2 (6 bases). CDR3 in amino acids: CASSFGGEAKNIQYF. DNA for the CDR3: TGTGCCAGCAGTTTCGGGGGAGAGGCCAAAAACATTCAGTACTTC.